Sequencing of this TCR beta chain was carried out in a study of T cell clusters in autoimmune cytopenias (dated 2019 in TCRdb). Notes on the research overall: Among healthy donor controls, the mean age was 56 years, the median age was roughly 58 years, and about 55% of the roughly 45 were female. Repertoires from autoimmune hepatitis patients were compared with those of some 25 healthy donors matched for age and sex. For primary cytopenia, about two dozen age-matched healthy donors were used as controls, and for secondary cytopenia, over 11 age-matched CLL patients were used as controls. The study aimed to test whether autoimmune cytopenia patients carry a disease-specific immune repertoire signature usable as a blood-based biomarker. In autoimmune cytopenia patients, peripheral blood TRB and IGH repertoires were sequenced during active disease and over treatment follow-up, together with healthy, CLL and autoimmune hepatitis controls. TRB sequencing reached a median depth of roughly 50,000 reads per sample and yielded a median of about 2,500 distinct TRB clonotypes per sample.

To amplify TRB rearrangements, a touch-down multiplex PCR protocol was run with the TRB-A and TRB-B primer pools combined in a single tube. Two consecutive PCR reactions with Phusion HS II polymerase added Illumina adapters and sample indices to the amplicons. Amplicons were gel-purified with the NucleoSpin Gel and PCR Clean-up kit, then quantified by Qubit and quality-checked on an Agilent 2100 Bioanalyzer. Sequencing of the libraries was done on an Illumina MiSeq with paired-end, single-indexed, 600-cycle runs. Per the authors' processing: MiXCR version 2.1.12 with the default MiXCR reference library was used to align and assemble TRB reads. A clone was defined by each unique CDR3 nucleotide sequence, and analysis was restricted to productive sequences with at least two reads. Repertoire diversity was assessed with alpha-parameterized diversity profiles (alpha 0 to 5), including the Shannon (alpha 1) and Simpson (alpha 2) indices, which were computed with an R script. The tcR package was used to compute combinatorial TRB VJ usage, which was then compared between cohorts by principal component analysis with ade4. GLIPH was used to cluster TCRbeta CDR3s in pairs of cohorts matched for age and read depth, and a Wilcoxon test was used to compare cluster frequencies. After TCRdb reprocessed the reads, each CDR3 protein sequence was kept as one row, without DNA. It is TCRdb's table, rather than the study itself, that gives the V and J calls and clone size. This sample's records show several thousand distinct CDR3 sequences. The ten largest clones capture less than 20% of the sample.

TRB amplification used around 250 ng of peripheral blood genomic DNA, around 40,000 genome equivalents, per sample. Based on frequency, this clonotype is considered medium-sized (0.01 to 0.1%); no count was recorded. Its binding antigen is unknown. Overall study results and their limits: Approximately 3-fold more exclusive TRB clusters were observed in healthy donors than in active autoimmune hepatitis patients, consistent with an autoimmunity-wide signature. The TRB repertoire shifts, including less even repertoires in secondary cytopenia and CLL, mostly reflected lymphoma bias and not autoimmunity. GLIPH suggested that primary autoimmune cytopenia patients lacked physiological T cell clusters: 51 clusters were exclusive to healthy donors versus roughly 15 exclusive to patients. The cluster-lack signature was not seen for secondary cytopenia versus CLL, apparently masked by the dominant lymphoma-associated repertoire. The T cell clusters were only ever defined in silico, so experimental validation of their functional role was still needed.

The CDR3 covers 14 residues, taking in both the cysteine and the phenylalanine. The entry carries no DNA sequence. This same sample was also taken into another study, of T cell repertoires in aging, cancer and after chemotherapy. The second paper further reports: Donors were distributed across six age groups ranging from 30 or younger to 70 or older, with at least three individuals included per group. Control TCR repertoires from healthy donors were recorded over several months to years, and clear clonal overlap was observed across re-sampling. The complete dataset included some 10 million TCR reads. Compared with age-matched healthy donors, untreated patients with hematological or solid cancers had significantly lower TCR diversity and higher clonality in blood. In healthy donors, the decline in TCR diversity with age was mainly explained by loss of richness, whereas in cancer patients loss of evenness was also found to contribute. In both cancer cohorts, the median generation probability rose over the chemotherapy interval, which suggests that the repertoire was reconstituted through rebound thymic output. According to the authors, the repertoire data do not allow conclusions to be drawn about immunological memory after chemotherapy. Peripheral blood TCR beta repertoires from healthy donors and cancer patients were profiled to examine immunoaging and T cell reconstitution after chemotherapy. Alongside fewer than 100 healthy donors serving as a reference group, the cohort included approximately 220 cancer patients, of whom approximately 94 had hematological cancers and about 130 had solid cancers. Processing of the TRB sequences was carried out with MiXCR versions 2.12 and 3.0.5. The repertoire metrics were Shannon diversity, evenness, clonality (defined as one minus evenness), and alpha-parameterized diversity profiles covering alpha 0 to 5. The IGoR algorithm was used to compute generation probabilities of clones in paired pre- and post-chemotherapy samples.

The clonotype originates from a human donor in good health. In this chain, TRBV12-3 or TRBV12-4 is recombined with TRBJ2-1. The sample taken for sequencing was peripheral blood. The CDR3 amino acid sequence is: CASSFSVPHNEQFF.